The sequence of this T cell receptor (beta chain) was determined in a study of CD8+ T cells in alopecia areata (dated by TCRdb to 2016 to 2019). Background for the entire study: In both human patients and the C3H/HeJ mouse model, the study applied high-throughput TCRbeta sequencing to look at T cell clonal expansion in alopecia areata. Human TCRbeta sequencing covered scalp tissue and sorted CD4+ and CD8+ peripheral blood T cells from patchy and totalis/universalis alopecia areata patients and healthy controls. Scalp clonality was compared among normal scalp (n=4), patchy alopecia areata scalp (n=8), and alopecia totalis/universalis scalp (n=8). The RNA source kit depended on sample type: the PAXgene miRNA kit for fixed scalp, the miRNeasy kit for PBMCs, and the RNeasy kit for mouse skin. TCRbeta CDR3 regions were amplified by immunoSEQ multiplex PCR with 35 Vbeta forward and 13 Jbeta reverse primers. Study-level results and caveats: Higher clonality and more expanded CD8+ clones were observed in lesional scalp than in normal scalp, particularly in alopecia totalis/universalis, a finding suggestive of antigenic drive. Resident alphabeta T cells in normal human skin are also sequenced, complicating scalp TCR repertoire analysis, unlike mouse skin dominated by gammadelta T cells. Shared TCR sequences between patients were less evident than in mice, which may be partly attributable to HLA diversity in the patient population.

Libraries were constructed by the immunoSEQ multiplex PCR assay. RNA was extracted from all samples and reverse transcribed into cDNA as template for TCR sequencing. First-strand cDNA was synthesized with SuperScript III using a 2:1 mix of oligo-dT and random hexamers. Amplification bias was assessed with a synthetic immune receptor repertoire, and residual bias was removed computationally. Per the original workflow: Raw reads were preprocessed to remove errors, and CDR3 was defined by IMGT conventions from the conserved cysteine to phenylalanine. Clonality was calculated as 1 minus Shannon entropy normalized by log2 of the number of productive unique TCRs. CD4 or CD8 identity of scalp clones was inferred by cross-referencing scalp TCRbeta sequences with sorted blood CD4 and CD8 repertoires. The table was pulled from immuneACCESS by TCRdb, which kept in-frame rearrangements only. Such tables lose some clones; where checked, under half of the loss comes from unresolved V genes, and the rest has no known cause. V and J calls plus clone size are reproduced from that table; the DNA served to infer D and trimming. The sample table shows approximately 150,000 clones, and 50% to 65% are seen once. The ten largest clones take up 4% to 5.5% of the sample.

Germline trimming amounts to 1 base on V and 4 bases on J, with 9 as the count of junction bases outside the gene matches. CDR1 SEHNR and CDR2 FQNEAQ are derived from the germline V gene (reference sequence). Measured from the cysteine to the phenylalanine, the CDR3 is 16 residues long. The DNA shown is the 48-base CDR3, in frame from base 1. In regard to this clone: Its antigen remains undetermined. Base quality data are lacking; no much larger clone is found one base away.

PBMCs were isolated by density centrifugation and stained for CD3, CD4 and CD8, after which CD4+ and CD8+ T cells were sorted on a FACSAria. Scalp biopsies and blood samples were obtained from unaffected controls. This sequence originates from a human donor in good health. Source material: CD4+ T cells sorted from blood. The rearranged segments are TRBV7-9 and TRBJ1-2; TRBD1 matches 7 bases in the middle. The nucleotides are TGTGCCAGCAGCTTAGTAGGGGGGACAGCCAGCTATGGCTACACCTTC. This is translated as CASSLVGGTASYGYTF.